Presented here are 19 T cell receptor beta chains from one specimen sequenced in a study of T cell repertoires in cytomegalovirus infection. TCRdb re-called the reads with MiXCR, one entry per CDR3 protein. The data show 510,000 or so distinct CDR3 sequences, more than 25% seen once. The specimen sequenced was PBMCs. All receptors come from a human donor in good health (CMV status not recorded). Some clones in this sample may be carry-over from other donors' samples.

There are many counts of this clonotype. V usage is TRBV7-9 and J usage is TRBJ2-3, with TRBD2 matching 8 bases. Germline CDR1 reads SEHNR; CDR2 reads FQNEAQ (reference sequence). CDR3 length: 16 amino acids. The V gene end was trimmed by 2 bases and the J gene end by 0 bases; junction bases not matched to a gene: 4. The CDR3 region is CASSLYSGRSTDTQYF. The DNA for the CDR3 is TGTGCCAGCAGCTTATACAGCGGGAGAAGCACAGATACGCAGTATTTT.

This clonotype was counted at least ten times. The rearrangement joins TRBV6-1 to TRBJ1-2, with D unresolved. Trimming stripped 7 bases from V and 2 bases from J, with 14 bases between. The CDR3 has 14 residues. Germline V lookup: CDR1 MNHNS, CDR2 SASEGT. CDR3 protein: CASTSYPKNYGYTF. CDR3 DNA sequence: TGTGCCAGCACCTCATACCCGAAGAACTATGGCTACACCTTC.

This clonotype has ten or more counts. The chain couples TRBV7-9 to TRBJ2-7; D not certain. The CDR3 length is 11 residues. Germline values: CDR1 SEHNR, CDR2 FQNEAQ (reference sequence). With 11 bases removed from V and 0 bases from J, the gap between germline ends came to 8 bases. This chain's CDR3 is CASGPSYEQYF. The DNA for the CDR3 is TGTGCCTCTGGGCCCTCCTACGAGCAGTACTTC.

This clonotype was detected only once. The J gene is TRBJ1-5, the V gene TRBV2; D perhaps matches TRBD1 (5 bases). CDR3 length equals 12 residues. V lost 2 bases to trimming and J lost 7 bases, with 6 bases between them. Germline V CDR1 and CDR2: SNHLY, FYNNEI. The CDR3 sequence is CASSERGQPQHF. The CDR3 DNA sequence: TGTGCCAGCAGTGAACGGGGGCAGCCCCAGCATTTT.

This clonotype has just one count. The chain recombines TRBV29-1 with TRBJ2-7; no reliable D call. This CDR3 comprises 11 residues. Deletions cut 4 bases from V and 3 bases from J, with 7 bases between. The germline CDR1 and CDR2 sequences are SQVTM and ANQGSEA. The CDR3 DNA reads as TGCAGCGTTGGATCAGACTACGAGCAGTACTTC. This gives the protein CSVGSDYEQYF.

This clonotype occurred many times. The chain links TRBV6-5 to TRBJ2-5, with D unresolved. The V gene's germline CDR1 is MNHEY and CDR2 SVGAGI. Trimming removed 6 bases at V and 1 base at J, with 9 bases between. CDR3 length equals 13 residues. CDR3 in DNA: TGTGCCAGCAGCTCCAGACTCCAAGAGACCCAGTACTTC. Translation gives CASSSRLQETQYF.

V usage is TRBV7-2 and J usage is TRBJ1-2; D gene ambiguous. Per germline, CDR1 SGHTA and CDR2 FQGNSA. The CDR3 is 14 residues long. V was clipped by 3 bases and J by 4 bases, with 12 bases between them. The chain's CDR3 is CASSFGREGYGYTF. In DNA form, the CDR3 reads TGTGCCAGCAGCTTTGGGAGGGAGGGCTATGGCTACACCTTC.

CDR3 sequence: CASSSSGTGTGGKETQYF. The CDR3 nucleotides are TGTGCCAGCAGCTCTAGTGGTACCGGGACAGGGGGAAAAGAGACCCAGTACTTC. V usage is TRBV11-3 and J usage is TRBJ2-5; 11 bases line up with TRBD1. Germline assignment: CDR1 SGHNT and CDR2 YENEEA. The CDR3 covers 18 residues. V trimming: 4 bases; J trimming: 3 bases; junction bases outside the gene matches: 13.

This clonotype was seen more than once but under ten times. The J gene is TRBJ1-1, the V gene TRBV7-9, with D possibly being TRBD1 (6 bases). Germline V gene lookup returns CDR1 SEHNR and CDR2 FQNEAQ (reference sequence). V was pared by 3 bases and J by 3 bases, with 8 bases between. The CDR3 totals 13 residues. CDR3 protein: CASSFRGHTEAFF. Here the CDR3 DNA reads TGTGCCAGCAGCTTTCGGGGGCACACTGAAGCTTTCTTT. The full variable domain, in which reference TRBV7-9 and TRBJ1-1 provide the parts outside the CDR3, is DTGVSQNPRHKITKRGQNVTFRCDPISEHNRLYWYRQTLGQGPEFLTYFQNEAQLEKSRLLSDRFSAERPKGSFSTLEIQRTEQGDSAMYLCASSFRGHTEAFFGQGTRLTVV.

The rearrangement links TRBV2 to TRBJ2-3, with no clear D. The CDR3 loop spans 14 amino acids. The germline V and J ends were trimmed by 6 bases and 2 bases, with 12 bases remaining between them. Germline loops: CDR1 SNHLY, CDR2 FYNNEI. The CDR3 DNA is TGTGCCAGCAGAGCCCCACGCCTCACAGATACGCAGTATTTT. Translating it yields CASRAPRLTDTQYF.

In this sample, this clonotype turned up many times. J is TRBJ2-7 and V is TRBV7-2, with 9 nucleotides matching TRBD2. In germline, CDR1 is SGHTA, CDR2 FQGNSA. Unmatched junction bases numbered 9, after V lost 3 bases and J lost 6 bases. The CDR3 is 15 amino acids. The CDR3 spells CASSFVAGVSGEQYF. Written as DNA, the CDR3 is TGTGCCAGCAGCTTCGTAGCGGGAGTATCGGGCGAGCAGTACTTC.

This clonotype has a count of ten or more. This chain joins TRBV5-1 and TRBJ2-5; 7 bases fit TRBD2. The CDR3 has 19 amino acids. CDR1 and CDR2 (germline): SGHRS, YFSETQ. After removal of 4 bases from V and 2 bases from J, the junction contained 20 bases not matched to a gene. The CDR3 nucleotides are TGCGCCAGCAGCAGAGGGGAGGGACCGGGACTTGTTGATCAAGAGACCCAGTACTTC. Translation: CASSRGEGPGLVDQETQYF.

This clonotype was seen a few times. The chain uses TRBV6-2 or TRBV6-3 and TRBJ1-5; TRBD1 is a possible D gene (6 bases). The CDR3 length is 15 residues. V was pared by 6 bases and J by 1 base, with 13 bases between. The germline V gene has CDR1 MNHEY and CDR2 SVGEGT. DNA of the CDR3: TGTGCCAGCAGGAAACAGGGTTCCAGCAATCAGCCCCAGCATTTT. Protein product: CASRKQGSSNQPQHF.

This clonotype was seen more than once but under ten times. CDR3 sequence: CASSIRDRGYHNEQFF. As DNA, the CDR3 is TGTGCCAGTAGTATAAGGGACAGGGGCTACCACAATGAGCAGTTCTTC. The gene calls are TRBV19 and TRBJ2-1, with TRBD1 matching over 10 bases. V was clipped by 2 bases and J by 5 bases; unmatched bases: 6. The CDR3 is 16 amino acids. CDR1 is LNHDA, CDR2 SQIVND, per germline (reference sequence).

This chain joins TRBV7-2 and TRBJ2-1, with no clear D. V lost 1 base to trimming and J lost 9 bases, with 10 bases between them. Germline-derived CDR1 and CDR2 are SGHTA and FQGNSA. The CDR3 contains 13 residues. The CDR3 DNA follows: TGTGCCAGCAGCTTAGAGGAGAGAAGTGAGCAGTTCTTC. This sequence encodes CASSLEERSEQFF.

The rearrangement uses TRBV7-9 and TRBJ2-3; weak D call: TRBD2 (6 bases). Germline V CDR1 and CDR2: SEHNR, FQNEAQ (reference sequence). V was cut by 2 bases and J by 2 bases, with 11 bases left in between. This CDR3 region has 15 residues. The CDR3 DNA reads TGTGCCAGCAGCTTACGGGCGGGAACCACAGATACGCAGTATTTT. Protein: CASSLRAGTTDTQYF.

This clonotype was recorded a few times. The chain couples TRBV7-9 to TRBJ1-4, with no clear D. CDR3 length equals 14 residues. Between the trimmed V and J ends, which lost 5 bases and 3 bases, there was a span of 10 bases. Germline V gives CDR1 SEHNR, CDR2 FQNEAQ (reference sequence). CDR3 protein: CASSGDVANEKLFF. CDR3 in DNA: TGTGCCAGCAGCGGCGACGTAGCTAATGAAAAACTGTTTTTT.

This clonotype was seen repeatedly, ten times or more. This rearrangement joins TRBV7-2 to TRBJ2-7, with 9 bases matching TRBD2. The CDR3 contains 15 residues. Germline CDR1 SGHTA, CDR2 FQGNSA. Trimming removed 2 bases from V and 3 bases from J; junction bases left unmatched: 5. This chain's CDR3 is CASSLMLAGNYEQYF. The DNA of the CDR3 is TGTGCCAGCAGCTTAATGCTAGCGGGAAACTACGAGCAGTACTTC.

The rearrangement joins TRBV28 to TRBJ2-4; TRBD2 is a possible D gene (5 bases). The germline V gene has CDR1 MDHEN and CDR2 SYDVKM. V lost 6 bases and J lost 0, with 9 bases in between. CDR3 length: 14 amino acids. The CDR3: CASSGVIAKNIQYF. The CDR3 bases are TGTGCCAGCAGCGGGGTGATAGCCAAAAACATTCAGTACTTC.